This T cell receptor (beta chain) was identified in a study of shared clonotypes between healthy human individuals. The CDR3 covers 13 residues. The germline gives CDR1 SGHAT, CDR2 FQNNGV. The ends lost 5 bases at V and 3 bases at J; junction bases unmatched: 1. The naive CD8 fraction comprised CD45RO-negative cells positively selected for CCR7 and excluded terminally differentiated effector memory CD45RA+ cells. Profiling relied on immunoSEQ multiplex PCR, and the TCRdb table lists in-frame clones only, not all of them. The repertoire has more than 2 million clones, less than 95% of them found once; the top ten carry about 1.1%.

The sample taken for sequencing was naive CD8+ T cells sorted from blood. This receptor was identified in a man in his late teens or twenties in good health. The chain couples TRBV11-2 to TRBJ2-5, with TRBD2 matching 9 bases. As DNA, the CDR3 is TGTGCCAGCAGCCCTAGCGGGAAAGAGACCCAGTACTTC. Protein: CASSPSGKETQYF.